One and the same sample provided the 11 T cell receptor beta chains below, sequenced in a study of a mutant IDH1 vaccine in newly diagnosed glioma. Time point specified: week 23, last vaccination. Vaccinated patients received 300 ug of mutant IDH1 20-mer peptide per dose, with topical imiquimod. Sequencing used immunoSEQ multiplex PCR; TCRdb keeps in-frame clones, though not all of them. The sample includes 26,000 or so clones, approximately 78% of them seen just once. Their antigen targets remain unknown. The sequencing here drew on PBMCs, taken from a glioma patient whose treatment included an IDH1 peptide vaccine. The receptor source for this set is a woman aged 25 to 39 with glioma.

The chain joins TRBV20-1 to TRBJ1-2; no reliable D call. Germline-derived CDR1 and CDR2 are DFQATT and SNEGSKA (reference sequence). This CDR3 has 10 residues. Trimming stripped 4 bases from V and 8 bases from J, with 8 bases between. The CDR3 sequence: CSAKLEGYTF. DNA of the CDR3: TGCAGTGCTAAACTAGAGGGCTACACCTTC.

This clone was observed a handful of times. The chain carries TRBV7-2 and TRBJ1-2, with 7 bases aligning to TRBD1. This CDR3 comprises 14 residues. The germline gives CDR1 SGHTA, CDR2 FQGNSA. Trimming cost V 1 base and J 5 bases; bases outside gene matches: 4. The CDR3: CASSLGRGGYGYTF. The DNA of the CDR3 is TGTGCCAGCAGCTTAGGCAGGGGGGGATATGGCTACACCTTC.

This clone has only one observation. Written as DNA, the CDR3 is TGTGCCAGCAGGGGGCTCGGGAACACTGAAGCTTTCTTT. It specifies CASRGLGNTEAFF. The chain employs TRBV27 and TRBJ1-1, with D possibly matching TRBD1 (5 bases). Germline loops: CDR1 MNHEY, CDR2 SMNVEV (reference sequence). Trimming removed 6 bases from V and 1 base from J, with 9 bases in between. The CDR3 covers 13 residues.

The V call is TRBV4-2, the J call TRBJ1-2; 9 bases match TRBD1. This CDR3 region has 20 residues. The trim removed 3 bases at V and 1 base at J, leaving 18 bases unmatched. The germline V gene has CDR1 LGHNA and CDR2 YNFKEQ. In nucleotides, the CDR3 is TGTGCCAGCAGCCACCCCCTGCGCGGGACAGGGAGTCCTGTTAACTATGGCTACACCTTC. Residues: CASSHPLRGTGSPVNYGYTF.

The rearrangement links TRBV7-2 to TRBJ1-2, with D hard to call. From germline, CDR1 is SGHTA and CDR2 FQGNSA. V shed 3 bases and J shed 4 bases, with 12 bases lying between them. This CDR3 is built from 14 residues. This CDR3 is CASSFPRQIYGYTF. For the CDR3, the DNA is TGTGCCAGCAGCTTTCCCCGGCAGATCTATGGCTACACCTTC.

This clone was found once. The genes are TRBV10-1 and TRBJ1-1; TRBD1 aligns across 9 bases. CDR3 length equals 16 residues. Germline loops: CDR1 WNHNN, CDR2 SYGVQD (reference sequence). J was trimmed by 0 bases and V by 4 bases; bases with no gene match: 6. The CDR3 sequence: CASSGGTGSVNTEAFF. In nucleotides, the CDR3 is TGCGCCAGCAGTGGGGGGACAGGGTCCGTGAACACTGAAGCTTTCTTT.

The V call is TRBV4-1, the J call TRBJ2-7; TRBD2 aligns across 8 bases. The junction had 4 bases not matched to a gene; V was cut back by 0 bases and J by 0 bases. CDR1 is MGHRA and CDR2 is YSYEKL in the germline V gene. The CDR3 totals 16 residues. CDR3 sequence: CASSQDSGASSYEQYF. The CDR3 bases are TGCGCCAGCAGCCAAGATAGCGGGGCCAGCTCCTACGAGCAGTACTTC.

V usage is TRBV19 and J usage is TRBJ1-1; no definite D call. The CDR3 is made up of 12 amino acids. Trimming shortened V by 3 bases and J by 7 bases, and 9 bases separated the two germline ends. Germline CDR1 is LNHDA and CDR2 is SQIVND (reference sequence). CDR3 loop: CASSIGRIEAFF. For the CDR3, the DNA is TGTGCCAGTAGTATCGGACGTATTGAAGCTTTCTTT.

V gene TRBV9 combines with J gene TRBJ1-3; D possibly corresponds to TRBD1 (6 bases). CDR1 is SGDLS and CDR2 is YYNGEE in the germline V gene. The CDR3 is made up of 16 amino acids. V dropped 0 bases and J dropped 0 bases, with 10 bases sitting between them. CDR3 in amino acids: CASSVAGGLSGNTIYF. In DNA form, the CDR3 reads TGTGCCAGCAGCGTAGCGGGGGGCCTCTCTGGAAACACCATATATTTT.

The sample holds a few counts of this clone. The chain employs TRBV5-1 and TRBJ1-1; 7 bases map to TRBD1. The germline V gene encodes CDR1 SGHRS and CDR2 YFSETQ. The CDR3 runs 14 residues. V lost 3 bases to trimming and J lost 5 bases; unmatched junction nucleotides: 7. CDR3 protein: CASSSIRGRTEAFF. The CDR3 nucleotides are TGCGCCAGCAGCTCCATCAGGGGGAGGACTGAAGCTTTCTTT.

The chain joins TRBV6-5 to TRBJ1-2; D possibly corresponds to TRBD1 (6 bases). The length of the CDR3 is 13 residues. Trimming stripped 3 bases from V and 6 bases from J, with 11 bases between. The germline V gene encodes CDR1 MNHEY and CDR2 SVGAGI. CDR3 nucleotides: TGTGCCAGCAGTTATCAGGGGTTTGATGGCTACACCTTC. This codes for CASSYQGFDGYTF.